These 32 T cell receptor beta chains were sequenced from one sample in a study of cytomegalovirus exposure and HLA in healthy donors. The PCR was carried out with 60 Vbeta primers and 13 Jbeta primers. Profiled with immunoSEQ multiplex PCR; TCRdb holds only in-frame clones, not every one. Its table records around 200,000 clones. Material for sequencing was PBMCs. The receptors were gathered from a woman younger than 45 in good health and CMV-seropositive.

The chain recombines TRBV18 with TRBJ1-2, with D perhaps matching TRBD1 (6 bases). Trimming removed 3 bases from V and 4 bases from J, with 15 bases in between. The CDR3 is 15 residues long. The germline gives CDR1 KGHSH, CDR2 LQKENI. The CDR3 loop is CASSPQGSPGYGYTF. The CDR3 DNA follows: TGTGCCAGCTCACCGCAGGGGTCTCCTGGCTATGGCTACACCTTC.

The CDR3 DNA sequence: TGTGCCAGCCCACAGGGGGCCATCAAAGGTGAACTGTATTTT. This translates into CASPQGAIKGELYF. The chain uses TRBV25-1 and TRBJ2-3; TRBD1 aligns across 9 bases. Trimming took 8 bases from V and 14 from J; bases not matched to a gene: 17. Germline V CDR1 and CDR2: MGHDK, SYGVNS. This CDR3 comprises 14 residues. Combining the CDR3 with reference TRBV25-1 and TRBJ2-3 gives the whole variable domain EADIYQTPRYLVIGTGKKITLECSQTMGHDKMYWYQQDPGMELHLIHYSYGVNSTEKGDLSSESTVSRIRTEHFPLTLESARPSHTSQYLCASPQGAIKGELYFGPGTRLTVL.

V usage is TRBV4-2 and J usage is TRBJ2-3, with 14 bases aligning to TRBD2. Germline-derived CDR1 and CDR2 are LGHNA and YNFKEQ. V was pared by 0 bases and J by 7 bases, with 9 bases of the junction left unmatched. The length of the CDR3 is 18 residues. CDR3 in amino acids: CASSQDLPGLAGAHTQYF. In DNA form, the CDR3 reads TGTGCCAGCAGCCAAGATTTACCGGGACTAGCGGGAGCCCATACGCAGTATTTT.

J is TRBJ1-3 and V is TRBV30, with D unclear. This CDR3 comprises 12 residues. V shed 1 base and J shed 4 bases, with 5 bases lying between them. Germline CDR1 and CDR2: GTSNPN and SVGIG (reference sequence). The CDR3 loop is CAWSEEGNTIYF. The CDR3 nucleotides are TGTGCCTGGAGTGAGGAGGGAAACACCATATATTTT.

The chain uses TRBV5-1 and TRBJ1-1, with no clear D. Germline CDR1 and CDR2: SGHRS and YFSETQ. There are 14 residues in the CDR3. Trimming took 0 bases from V and 0 from J, leaving 6 bases between them. CDR3 sequence (DNA): TGCGCCAGCAGCTTGGAACACCTGAACACTGAAGCTTTCTTT. It translates to CASSLEHLNTEAFF.

The chain carries TRBV19 and TRBJ1-1; 12 bases align to TRBD1. Germline V gene data show CDR1 as LNHDA and CDR2 as SQIVND (reference sequence). The CDR3 totals 16 residues. V was clipped by 6 bases and J by 2 bases; unmatched bases: 7. The CDR3 coding sequence is TGTGCCAGTAGGGGGGACAGGGGGCATAAAAACACTGAAGCTTTCTTT. Protein sequence: CASRGDRGHKNTEAFF.

This rearrangement joins TRBV19 to TRBJ2-5, with D possibly TRBD1 on 8 matching bases. Germline V CDR1 and CDR2: LNHDA, SQIVND (reference sequence). The CDR3 is made up of 16 amino acids. V was pared by 0 bases and J by 9 bases, with 20 bases between. The CDR3 is CASSIERLAAQGAQYF. The CDR3 nucleotides are TGTGCCAGTAGTATAGAGCGGCTAGCGGCACAGGGGGCCCAGTACTTC.

The chain carries TRBV6-6 and TRBJ2-1; D unclear. V was pared by 2 bases and J by 12 bases, with 14 bases between. There are 13 residues in the CDR3. The germline V gene has CDR1 MNHNY and CDR2 SVGAGI (reference sequence). The CDR3 nucleotides read TGTGCCAGCAGTTACCCCACGGCTAGTTGGCAGTTCTTC. Its protein product is CASSYPTASWQFF.

CDR3 DNA: TGTGCCAGTAGTGAGGGGGATAATGAAAAACTGTTTTTT. Its translation: CASSEGDNEKLFF. The chain carries TRBV19 and TRBJ1-4; TRBD1 might be the D (6 bases). The germline V gene encodes CDR1 LNHDA and CDR2 SQIVND (reference sequence). Trimming took 5 bases from V and 4 from J, leaving 8 bases between them. The CDR3 covers 13 residues. Using reference TRBV19 and TRBJ1-4 for the parts outside the CDR3, the full variable domain is DGGITQSPKYLFRKEGQNVTLSCEQNLNHDAMYWYRQDPGQGLRLIYYSQIVNDFQKGDIAEGYSVSREKKESFPLTVTSAQKNPTAFYLCASSEGDNEKLFFGSGTQLSVL.

V usage is TRBV6-1 and J usage is TRBJ1-5; 10 bases align to TRBD1. There are 16 residues in the CDR3. Germline V gene sequence: CDR1 MNHNS, CDR2 SASEGT. J lost 6 bases, V lost 4 bases, and 9 bases had no gene match. The CDR3 reads CASSARQGASGQPQHF. The CDR3 DNA reads as TGTGCCAGCAGTGCGAGACAGGGGGCGTCGGGTCAGCCCCAGCATTTT.

The CDR3 region is CSVAPFYGVAFF. The CDR3 bases are TGCAGCGTTGCACCGTTTTACGGGGTAGCTTTCTTT. The chain carries TRBV29-1 and TRBJ1-1, with D unresolved. The ends were cut back, 4 bases at V and 10 bases at J, with 16 bases in the middle. This CDR3 spans 12 amino acids. The germline gives CDR1 SQVTM, CDR2 ANQGSEA.

The genes are TRBV18 and TRBJ2-1; no reliable D call. In germline, CDR1 is KGHSH, CDR2 LQKENI. V was pared by 3 bases and J by 0 bases, with 3 bases between. There are 13 residues in the CDR3. CDR3 coding DNA: TGTGCCAGCTCACCTAGCTCCTACAATGAGCAGTTCTTC. Amino acid sequence: CASSPSSYNEQFF.

The rearrangement uses TRBV2 and TRBJ1-5; tentatively, D is TRBD1 (5 bases). V lost 7 bases and J lost 6, with 13 bases in between. Germline assignment: CDR1 SNHLY and CDR2 FYNNEI. The CDR3 contains 13 residues. CDR3 DNA sequence: TGTGCCAGCATTAGGCAGGGCGGTCAGCCCCAGCATTTT. Translated: CASIRQGGQPQHF.

The chain carries TRBV7-9 and TRBJ2-3; 10 nucleotides agree with TRBD2. Germline V lookup: CDR1 SEHNR, CDR2 FQNEAQ (reference sequence). V lost 2 bases to trimming and J lost 6 bases; unmatched junction nucleotides: 8. This CDR3 region has 16 residues. CDR3 region: CASSLWLAGDGDTQYF. Written as DNA, the CDR3 is TGTGCCAGCAGCTTATGGCTAGCGGGAGACGGGGATACGCAGTATTTT. Together with reference TRBV7-9 and TRBJ2-3, the CDR3 gives the full variable domain: DTGVSQNPRHKITKRGQNVTFRCDPISEHNRLYWYRQTLGQGPEFLTYFQNEAQLEKSRLLSDRFSAERPKGSFSTLEIQRTEQGDSAMYLCASSLWLAGDGDTQYFGPGTRLTVL.

The chain joins TRBV12-2 to TRBJ1-5; TRBD1, the D gene given by the table, was not confirmed from the DNA. TRBV12-2 is noted as a pseudogene. The CDR3 covers 14 residues. DNA of the CDR3: TGTGCAAGTCGCTTAGCGGACAGGGGGAAGCCCCAGCATTTT. Its protein is CASRLADRGKPQHF.

The V call is TRBV5-1, the J call TRBJ2-2, with TRBD1 matching 11 bases. The CDR3 length is 17 residues. V dropped 5 bases and J dropped 6; count of bases not matched to a gene: 12. Germline V CDR1 and CDR2: SGHRS, YFSETQ. The CDR3 sequence: CASSDVPPGQGAGELFF. CDR3 bases: TGCGCCAGCAGTGACGTCCCGCCGGGACAGGGGGCCGGGGAGCTGTTTTTT.

V gene TRBV4-1 combines with J gene TRBJ1-2; 9 bases match TRBD1. V lost 0 bases to trimming and J lost 4 bases; unmatched junction nucleotides: 9. The CDR3 is made up of 17 amino acids. The germline CDR1 and CDR2 sequences are MGHRA and YSYEKL. The CDR3 region is CASSQEQTGQGSYGYTF. The CDR3 DNA reads TGCGCCAGCAGCCAAGAACAAACGGGACAGGGCAGCTATGGCTACACCTTC.

CDR3 coding DNA: TGTGCCTGGAGTGTCCGTTCTCAAGAGACCCAGTACTTC. Protein product: CAWSVRSQETQYF. The gene calls are TRBV30 and TRBJ2-5; the D is unclear. The CDR3 is made up of 13 amino acids. Germline CDR1 reads GTSNPN; CDR2 reads SVGIG (reference sequence). The ends were cut back, 0 bases at V and 2 bases at J, with 7 bases in the middle.

The V and J genes are TRBV9 and TRBJ1-3; 12 bases map to TRBD1. The CDR3 sequence is 18 residues long. J was trimmed by 3 bases and V by 3 bases; bases with no gene match: 10. Germline V gene sequence: CDR1 SGDLS, CDR2 YYNGEE. CDR3 protein: CASSETGTGGAYGNTIYF. In DNA form, the CDR3 reads TGTGCCAGCAGCGAAACCGGGACAGGGGGCGCGTATGGAAACACCATATATTTT.

The CDR3 is CASSEEEPGGSTNEKLFF. CDR3 sequence (DNA): TGTGCCAGCAGTGAAGAGGAGCCAGGGGGATCAACTAATGAAAAACTGTTTTTT. The chain carries TRBV6-1 and TRBJ1-4; 7 bases are shared with TRBD1. V was pared by 1 base and J by 0 bases, with 8 bases of the junction left unmatched. The CDR3 extends over 18 amino acids. CDR1 MNHNS and CDR2 SASEGT come from the germline V gene.

The CDR3: CASRDREAFF. For the CDR3, the DNA is TGTGCCAGCAGGGACAGAGAAGCTTTCTTT. The rearrangement joins TRBV6-6 to TRBJ1-1; a possible D gene is TRBD1 (6 bases). V was shortened by 6 bases and J by 8 bases, with 7 bases between the two germline ends. Looked up from germline, CDR1 is MNHNY and CDR2 is SVGAGI (reference sequence). The CDR3 is made up of 10 amino acids.

This rearrangement joins TRBV29-1 to TRBJ1-5; 8 nucleotides match TRBD1. Trimming took 5 bases from V and 3 from J; bases not matched to a gene: 9. This CDR3 region has 15 residues. The germline V gene has CDR1 SQVTM and CDR2 ANQGSEA. CDR3 in amino acids: CSVRGRQGINQPQHF. The CDR3 DNA sequence: TGCAGCGTTCGGGGGAGACAGGGGATCAATCAGCCCCAGCATTTT.

This chain uses TRBV2 with TRBJ2-2, with a weak D call TRBD1 (7 bases). Trimming stripped 9 bases from V and 4 bases from J, with 12 bases between. The CDR3 totals 13 residues. Germline V CDR1 and CDR2: SNHLY, FYNNEI. The CDR3, as DNA: TGTGCCAGTTTCCAGGGGGGCACCGGGGAGCTGTTTTTT. This codes for CASFQGGTGELFF.

V gene TRBV5-4 combines with J gene TRBJ1-5; D perhaps matches TRBD1 (5 bases). Trimming left V 4 bases short and J 4 bases short, with 15 bases between. Germline loops: CDR1 SGHNT, CDR2 YYREEE (reference sequence). The CDR3 is 15 residues long. Here the CDR3 reads CASSVQVTTNQPQHF. The CDR3 bases are TGTGCCAGCAGCGTACAGGTGACCACGAATCAGCCCCAGCATTTT.

The chain combines TRBV4-3 with TRBJ1-5, with 8 bases fitting TRBD1. V was pared by 0 bases and J by 6 bases, with 7 bases of the junction left unmatched. The CDR3 length is 16 residues. The germline gives CDR1 LGHNA, CDR2 YSLEER. CDR3 in DNA: TGCGCCAGCAGCCAAGATGCCAGGGGGCTGCTTCAGCCCCAGCATTTT. As protein: CASSQDARGLLQPQHF.

The J gene is TRBJ1-2, the V gene TRBV6-1; TRBD1 agrees at 9 bases. The J segment lost 6 bases and the V segment lost 10 bases, leaving 12 bases of the junction unmatched. CDR1 and CDR2 from the germline V gene are MNHNS and SASEGT. CDR3 length equals 14 residues. CDR3 sequence reads: CATLAAGTGNGYTF. CDR3 in DNA: TGTGCCACCCTAGCCGCCGGGACAGGGAATGGCTACACCTTC.

The V and J genes are TRBV7-2 and TRBJ1-1, with TRBD1 identical over 8 bases. V was pared by 1 base and J by 5 bases, with 6 bases of the junction left unmatched. This CDR3 spans 15 amino acids. Per germline, CDR1 SGHTA and CDR2 FQGNSA. The CDR3 is CASSLGRGLGTEAFF. As DNA, the CDR3 is TGTGCCAGCAGCTTAGGCAGGGGGCTCGGTACTGAAGCTTTCTTT.

This chain links TRBV6-5 with TRBJ2-5, with D perhaps matching TRBD1 (7 bases). This CDR3 is 15 amino acids long. V was trimmed by 0 bases and J by 5 bases, leaving 13 bases between them. The germline gives CDR1 MNHEY, CDR2 SVGAGI. DNA for the CDR3: TGTGCCAGCAGTTACTCCTCAGGGGGAGGTGAGACCCAGTACTTC. Translated, it gives CASSYSSGGGETQYF.

To note about this clone: This same CDR3 is encoded by further DNA sequences in the sample. The chain carries TRBV5-4 and TRBJ1-1, with D possibly being TRBD1 (5 bases). Trimming removed 4 bases from V and 2 bases from J, with 9 bases in between. There are 13 residues in the CDR3. In germline, CDR1 is SGHNT, CDR2 YYREEE (reference sequence). CDR3 sequence reads: CASSLDRNTEAFF. The CDR3 region has the DNA TGTGCCAGCAGCCTAGACAGAAACACTGAAGCTTTCTTT.

V usage is TRBV11-2 and J usage is TRBJ2-7; D is perhaps TRBD1 (6 bases). The CDR3 totals 16 residues. The V and J ends lost 0 bases and 2 bases respectively, with 14 bases between them. The germline V gene encodes CDR1 SGHAT and CDR2 FQNNGV. CDR3 loop: CASSLDLVTGAYEQYF. CDR3 sequence (DNA): TGTGCCAGCAGCTTAGATCTCGTGACAGGAGCCTACGAGCAGTACTTC.

The gene calls are TRBV28 and TRBJ1-1; weak D call: TRBD1 (6 bases). The CDR3 spans 15 residues. The germline CDR1 and CDR2 sequences are MDHEN and SYDVKM. The V end was cut by 8 bases, the J end by 0 bases, with 16 bases between. CDR3 sequence (DNA): TGTGCCAGCCCTCCTTGGGGGCAGATGAACACTGAAGCTTTCTTT. It specifies CASPPWGQMNTEAFF.

The rearrangement uses TRBV5-1 and TRBJ1-1; 8 positions agree with TRBD1. The CDR3 loop spans 14 amino acids. Per the germline V gene, CDR1 is SGHRS and CDR2 is YFSETQ. V lost 0 bases to trimming and J lost 8 bases; unmatched junction nucleotides: 6. The CDR3 DNA is TGCGCCAGCAGCTTGGATCGGGACAGGCCCGAAGCTTTCTTT. Translating it yields CASSLDRDRPEAFF.